Shown below are 13 T cell receptor beta chains from a single sample sequenced in a study of identical twins. TCRdb recomputed calls from the 5' RACE reads with MiXCR, one row per CDR3 protein. The data show a few hundred thousand distinct CDR3 sequences, with around 15% seen just once and approximately 1% held by the top ten. This sample was shared with a second study, whose subject was yellow fever vaccine responses in identical twins.

Sequencing used CD4+ T cells sorted from blood. The receptors stem from a woman between 18 and 30 years old in good health.

In its sample, this clonotype was seen many times. This sequence joins TRBV29-1 and TRBJ2-7; D tentatively reads TRBD1 or TRBD2 (5 bases each). CDR1 SQVTM and CDR2 ANQGSEA come from the germline V gene. The CDR3 has 13 residues. V lost 1 base, J lost 1 base, and 8 bases lay in between. In DNA form, the CDR3 reads TGCAGCGTTGAAGGGGACGGTTCCTACGAGCAGTACTTC. Translated: CSVEGDGSYEQYF.

The CDR3 loop is CASGLRLAGSYNEQFF. The CDR3 DNA reads TGTGCCAGCGGCCTGCGACTAGCGGGCTCCTACAATGAGCAGTTCTTC. The chain carries TRBV7-2 and TRBJ2-1; 10 bases agree with TRBD2. V gave up 8 bases and J gave up 0 bases; unmatched junction bases: 7. The germline V gene has CDR1 SGHTA and CDR2 FQGNSA. This CDR3 is 16 amino acids long.

The table lists this clonotype with many counts. V is TRBV29-1 and J is TRBJ2-2; a possible D gene is TRBD2 (6 bases). CDR3 length: 14 amino acids. Trimming left V 6 bases short and J 4 bases short, with 15 bases between. Germline assignment: CDR1 SQVTM and CDR2 ANQGSEA. CDR3 in amino acids: CSVRGGPSTGELFF. The CDR3 DNA sequence: TGCAGCGTACGGGGAGGCCCTTCCACCGGGGAGCTGTTTTTT.

By proportion, this clonotype is medium-sized (0.01 to 0.1%). The rearrangement joins TRBV4-3 to TRBJ2-2, with 10 bases matching TRBD1. The junction had 2 bases not matched to a gene; V was cut back by 0 bases and J by 7 bases. Germline V gene data show CDR1 as LGHNA and CDR2 as YSLEER. CDR3 length: 15 residues. The CDR3, as DNA: TGCGCCAGCAGCCAAGAGGGACAGGGGCACGGGGAGCTGTTTTTT. It specifies CASSQEGQGHGELFF.

This clonotype was found a few times. The chain uses TRBV12-3 or TRBV12-4 and TRBJ1-4; D is unresolved. V was clipped by 1 base and J by 7 bases, with 13 bases between them. CDR3 size: 15 residues. The chain's CDR3 is CASSLEGWQGEKLFF. CDR3 DNA sequence: TGTGCCAGCAGTTTAGAAGGGTGGCAAGGTGAAAAACTGTTTTTT.

There are many counts of this clonotype. V and J are TRBV5-6 and TRBJ2-1; D is perhaps TRBD2 (6 bases). Germline values: CDR1 SGHDT, CDR2 YYEEEE. With 4 bases removed from V and 4 bases from J, the gap between germline ends came to 18 bases. CDR3 length equals 16 residues. The CDR3 coding sequence is TGTGCCAGCAGCCCATTGTCGGTAGCGGAGTACAATGAGCAGTTCTTC. Translated: CASSPLSVAEYNEQFF.

The chain has TRBV12-5 and TRBJ2-7; no firm D call. V dropped 5 bases and J dropped 3 bases, with 5 bases sitting between them. This CDR3 comprises 11 residues. Germline assignment: CDR1 LGHNT and CDR2 FRNRAP. CDR3 DNA: TGTGCTAGTGGTACCAACTACGAGCAGTACTTC. This encodes CASGTNYEQYF.

The chain has TRBV28 and TRBJ2-7, with D possibly matching TRBD2 (5 bases). Deletions cut 7 bases from V and 6 bases from J, with 19 bases between. From germline, CDR1 is MDHEN and CDR2 SYDVKM. The CDR3 spans 14 residues. The DNA for the CDR3 is TGTGCCAGCAAGTCGAGGGAGCCGTTTTCCGAGCAGTACTTC. This gives the protein CASKSREPFSEQYF.

The rearrangement joins TRBV6-5 to TRBJ2-1; D remains unclear. The CDR3 totals 13 residues. Trimming took off 3 bases at V and 2 bases at J, with 5 bases between the two ends. The germline V gene has CDR1 MNHEY and CDR2 SVGAGI. The DNA of the CDR3 is TGTGCCAGCAGTTATATACCCTACAATGAGCAGTTCTTC. Amino acid sequence: CASSYIPYNEQFF.

The sample holds a few counts of this clonotype. The chain joins TRBV7-9 to TRBJ1-2; D remains unclear. Germline V gene data show CDR1 as SEHNR and CDR2 as FQNEAQ (reference sequence). The CDR3 runs 12 residues. Between the trimmed V and J ends, which lost 4 bases and 7 bases, there was a span of 10 bases. The chain's CDR3 is CASSSDVGGYTF. The CDR3 DNA sequence: TGTGCCAGCAGCTCCGATGTTGGTGGCTACACCTTC.

This clonotype was seen more than once but under ten times. The rearrangement links TRBV18 to TRBJ2-2; D may be TRBD2 (5 bases). V lost 2 bases and J 3 bases, leaving 7 bases between the germline ends. This CDR3 region has 14 residues. CDR1 is KGHSH, CDR2 LQKENI, per germline. The CDR3 here is CASSPWRDTGELFF. The CDR3 DNA reads as TGTGCCAGCTCACCATGGCGGGACACCGGGGAGCTGTTTTTT.

V usage is TRBV10-2 and J usage is TRBJ2-7, with no clear D. The ends were cut back, 9 bases at V and 0 bases at J, with 9 bases in the middle. CDR3 length equals 12 residues. CDR1 and CDR2 (germline): WSHSY, SAAADI. The CDR3 is CASHTDSYEQYF. CDR3 in DNA: TGCGCCAGTCATACAGACTCCTACGAGCAGTACTTC.

V is TRBV20-1 and J is TRBJ2-1, with no clear D. CDR3 length equals 15 residues. From germline, CDR1 is DFQATT and CDR2 SNEGSKA (reference sequence). Trimming cost V 3 bases and J 0 bases, with 12 bases left between them. The CDR3 DNA follows: TGCAGTGCTAGGCGGCTTCAAGTCTCCTACAATGAGCAGTTCTTC. Translating it yields CSARRLQVSYNEQFF.